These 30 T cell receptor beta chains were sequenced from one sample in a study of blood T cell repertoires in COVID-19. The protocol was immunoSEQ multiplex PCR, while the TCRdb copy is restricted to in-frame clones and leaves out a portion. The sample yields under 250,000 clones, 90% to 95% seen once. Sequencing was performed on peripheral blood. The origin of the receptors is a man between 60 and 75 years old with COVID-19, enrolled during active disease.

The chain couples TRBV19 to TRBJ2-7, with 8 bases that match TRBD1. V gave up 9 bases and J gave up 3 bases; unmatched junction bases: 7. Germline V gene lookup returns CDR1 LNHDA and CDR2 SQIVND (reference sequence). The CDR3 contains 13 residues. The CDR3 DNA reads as TGTGCCAGCCCGATTGACAGGGGCTACGAGCAGTACTTC. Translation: CASPIDRGYEQYF.

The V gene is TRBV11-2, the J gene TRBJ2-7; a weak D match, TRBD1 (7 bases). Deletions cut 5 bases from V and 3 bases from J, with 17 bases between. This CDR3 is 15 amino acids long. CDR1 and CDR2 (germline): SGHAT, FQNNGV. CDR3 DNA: TGTGCCAGCAGCCGAGACAGGGAGGACCTCTACGAGCAGTACTTC. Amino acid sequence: CASSRDREDLYEQYF.

CDR3 residues: CASSVMLTSGGTYEQYF. Here the CDR3 DNA reads TGCGCCAGCAGCGTAATGCTTACTAGCGGGGGAACCTACGAGCAGTACTTC. V usage is TRBV5-1 and J usage is TRBJ2-7, with 11 bases lining up with TRBD2. The CDR3 runs to 17 residues. In germline, CDR1 is SGHRS, CDR2 YFSETQ. J lost 2 bases, V lost 4 bases, and 11 bases had no gene match. The whole variable domain, filled in from reference TRBV5-1 and TRBJ2-7, reads KAGVTQTPRYLIKTRGQQVTLSCSPISGHRSVSWYQQTPGQGLQFLFEYFSETQRNKGNFPGRFSGRQFSNSRSEMNVSTLELGDSALYLCASSVMLTSGGTYEQYFGPGTRLTVT.

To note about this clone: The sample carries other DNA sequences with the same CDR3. The CDR3 protein is CASSPPGQPYEQYF. CDR3 sequence (DNA): TGTGCCAGCTCACCGCCGGGACAACCCTACGAGCAGTACTTC. The chain joins TRBV18 to TRBJ2-7, with D perhaps matching TRBD1 (6 bases). The CDR3 consists of 14 residues. V was cut by 3 bases and J by 2 bases, with 11 bases left in between. Germline lookup yields CDR1 KGHSH and CDR2 LQKENI.

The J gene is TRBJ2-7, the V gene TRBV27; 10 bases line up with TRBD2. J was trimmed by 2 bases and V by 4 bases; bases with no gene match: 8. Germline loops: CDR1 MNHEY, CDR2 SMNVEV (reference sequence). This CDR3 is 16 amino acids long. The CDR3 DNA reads TGTGCCAGCAGTTCGCCTCTAGCGGGGGAGCCCTACGAGCAGTACTTC. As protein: CASSSPLAGEPYEQYF.

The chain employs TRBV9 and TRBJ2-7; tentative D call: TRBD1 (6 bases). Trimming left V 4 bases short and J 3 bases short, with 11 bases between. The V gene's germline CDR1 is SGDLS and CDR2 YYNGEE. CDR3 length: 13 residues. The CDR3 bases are TGTGCCAGCAGCCTCGAGACAGGCTACGAGCAGTACTTC. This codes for CASSLETGYEQYF.

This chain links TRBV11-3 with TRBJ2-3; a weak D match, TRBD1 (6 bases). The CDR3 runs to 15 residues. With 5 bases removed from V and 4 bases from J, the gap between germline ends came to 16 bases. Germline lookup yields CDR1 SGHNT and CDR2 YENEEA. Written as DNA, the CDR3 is TGTGCCAGCAGCCCGTCCGGGACATCTCCAGATACGCAGTATTTT. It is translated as CASSPSGTSPDTQYF.

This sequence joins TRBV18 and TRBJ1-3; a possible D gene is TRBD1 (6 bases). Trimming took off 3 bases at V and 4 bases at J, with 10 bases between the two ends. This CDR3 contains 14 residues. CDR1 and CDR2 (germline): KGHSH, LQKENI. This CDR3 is CASSPQGQGNTIYF. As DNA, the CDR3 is TGTGCCAGCTCACCTCAGGGGCAAGGAAACACCATATATTTT.

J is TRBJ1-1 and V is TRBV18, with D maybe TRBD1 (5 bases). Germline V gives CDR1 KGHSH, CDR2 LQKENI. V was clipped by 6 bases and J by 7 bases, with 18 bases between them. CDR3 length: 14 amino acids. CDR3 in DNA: TGTGCCAGCTCCTACTTGGGGGAGGTGAATGAAGCTTTCTTT. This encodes CASSYLGEVNEAFF.

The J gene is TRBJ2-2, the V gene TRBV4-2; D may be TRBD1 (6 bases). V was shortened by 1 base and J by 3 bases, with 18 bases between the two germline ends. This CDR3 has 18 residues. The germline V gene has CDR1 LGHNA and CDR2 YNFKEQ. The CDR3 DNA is TGTGCCAGCAGCCAAGTGGGGGCAGGAACGGTTTACACCGGGGAGCTGTTTTTT. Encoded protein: CASSQVGAGTVYTGELFF.

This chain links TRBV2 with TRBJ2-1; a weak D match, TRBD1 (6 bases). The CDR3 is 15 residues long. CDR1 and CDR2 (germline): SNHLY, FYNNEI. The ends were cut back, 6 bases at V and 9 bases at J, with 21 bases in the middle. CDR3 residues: CASRPNGPGASEQFF. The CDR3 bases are TGTGCCAGCAGGCCCAACGGGCCAGGGGCGAGTGAGCAGTTCTTC.

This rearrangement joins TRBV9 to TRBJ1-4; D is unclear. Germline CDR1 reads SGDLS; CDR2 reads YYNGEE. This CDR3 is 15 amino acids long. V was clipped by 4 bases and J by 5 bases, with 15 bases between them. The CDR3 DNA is TGTGCCAGCAGCCCAAGCCCGACGCGGAATGAAAAACTGTTTTTT. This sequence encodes CASSPSPTRNEKLFF.

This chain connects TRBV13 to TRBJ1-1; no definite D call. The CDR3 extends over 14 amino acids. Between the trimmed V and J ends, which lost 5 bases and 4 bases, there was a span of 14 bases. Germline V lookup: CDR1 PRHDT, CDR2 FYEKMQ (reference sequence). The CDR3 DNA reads TGTGCCAGCAGCGTTAGCGGTTTGGGCACTGAAGCTTTCTTT. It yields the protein CASSVSGLGTEAFF.

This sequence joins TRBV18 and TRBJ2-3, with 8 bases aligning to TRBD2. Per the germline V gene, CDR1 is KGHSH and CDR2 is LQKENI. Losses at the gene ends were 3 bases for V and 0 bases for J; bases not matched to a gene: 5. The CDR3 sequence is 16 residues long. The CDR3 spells CASSPLTSESTDTQYF. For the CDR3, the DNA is TGTGCCAGCTCACCTTTGACTAGCGAGAGCACAGATACGCAGTATTTT.

The CDR3 DNA is TGTGCCTGGAGGTCCGACAGGGTGGCAACCGGGGAGCTGTTTTTT. This translates into CAWRSDRVATGELFF. V and J are TRBV30 and TRBJ2-2; the match to TRBD1 covers 7 bases. J was trimmed by 5 bases and V by 3 bases; bases with no gene match: 9. Germline V gives CDR1 GTSNPN, CDR2 SVGIG (reference sequence). The CDR3 length is 15 residues.

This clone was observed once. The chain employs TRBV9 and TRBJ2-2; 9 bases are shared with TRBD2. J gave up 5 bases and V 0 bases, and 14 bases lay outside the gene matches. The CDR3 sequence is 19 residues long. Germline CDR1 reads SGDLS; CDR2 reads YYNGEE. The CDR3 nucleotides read TGTGCCAGCAGCGTAGTTCCCGGGGCGGGAGGGCCGTGGACCGGGGAGCTGTTTTTT. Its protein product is CASSVVPGAGGPWTGELFF.

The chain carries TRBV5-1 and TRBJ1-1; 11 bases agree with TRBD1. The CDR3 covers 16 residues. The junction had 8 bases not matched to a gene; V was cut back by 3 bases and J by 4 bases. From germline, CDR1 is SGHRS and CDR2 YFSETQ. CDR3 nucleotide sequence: TGCGCCAGCAGCTGGGGACAGGGGGGACTGGGCACTGAAGCTTTCTTT. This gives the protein CASSWGQGGLGTEAFF.

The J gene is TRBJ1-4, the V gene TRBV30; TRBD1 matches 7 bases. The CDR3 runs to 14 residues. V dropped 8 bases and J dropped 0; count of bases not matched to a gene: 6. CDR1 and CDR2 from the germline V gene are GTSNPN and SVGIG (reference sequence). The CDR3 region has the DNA TGTGCCCTGGGGACAGTTACAACTAATGAAAAACTGTTTTTT. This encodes CALGTVTTNEKLFF. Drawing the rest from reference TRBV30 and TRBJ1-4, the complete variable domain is SQTIHQWPATLVQPVGSPLSLECTVEGTSNPNLYWYRQAAGRGLQLLFYSVGIGQISSEVPQNLSASRPQDRQFILSSKKLLLSDSGFYLCALGTVTTNEKLFFGSGTQLSVL.

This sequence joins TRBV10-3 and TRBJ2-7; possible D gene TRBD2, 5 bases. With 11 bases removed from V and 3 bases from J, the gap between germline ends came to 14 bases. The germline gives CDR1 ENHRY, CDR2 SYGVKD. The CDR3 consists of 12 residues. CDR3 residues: CASSGNSYEQYF. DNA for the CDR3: TGTGCCTCCTCCGGGAACAGCTACGAGCAGTACTTC.

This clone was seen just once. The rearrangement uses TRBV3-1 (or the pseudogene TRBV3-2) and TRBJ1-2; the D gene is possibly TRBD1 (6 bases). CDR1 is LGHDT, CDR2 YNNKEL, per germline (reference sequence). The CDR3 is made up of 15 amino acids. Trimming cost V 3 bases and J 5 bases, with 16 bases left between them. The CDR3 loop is CASSHSTGRWYGYTF. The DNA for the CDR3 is TGTGCCAGCAGCCACTCGACAGGAAGATGGTATGGCTACACCTTC.

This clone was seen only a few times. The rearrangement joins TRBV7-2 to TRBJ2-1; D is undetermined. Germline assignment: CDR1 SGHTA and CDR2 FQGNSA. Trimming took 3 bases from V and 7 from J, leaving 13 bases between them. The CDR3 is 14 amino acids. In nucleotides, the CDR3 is TGTGCCAGCAGCTTGTCCTATGGCGGTAATGAGCAGTTCTTC. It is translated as CASSLSYGGNEQFF.

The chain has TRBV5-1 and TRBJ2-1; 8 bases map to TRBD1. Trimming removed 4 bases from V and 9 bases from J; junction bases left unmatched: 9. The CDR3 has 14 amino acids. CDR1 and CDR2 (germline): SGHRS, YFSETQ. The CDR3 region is CASSVQGAMGEQFF. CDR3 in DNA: TGCGCCAGCAGCGTCCAGGGGGCGATGGGTGAGCAGTTCTTC.

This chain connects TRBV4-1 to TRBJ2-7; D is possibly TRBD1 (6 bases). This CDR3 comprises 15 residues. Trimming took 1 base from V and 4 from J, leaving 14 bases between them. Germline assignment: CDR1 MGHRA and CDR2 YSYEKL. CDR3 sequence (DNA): TGCGCCAGCAGCCAAGTGCCCAGGGGTTGGTACGAGCAGTACTTC. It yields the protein CASSQVPRGWYEQYF.

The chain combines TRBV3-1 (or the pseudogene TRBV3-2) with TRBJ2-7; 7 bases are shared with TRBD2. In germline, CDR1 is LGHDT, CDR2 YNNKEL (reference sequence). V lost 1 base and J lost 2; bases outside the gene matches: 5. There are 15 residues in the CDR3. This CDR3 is CASSQGASGTYEQYF. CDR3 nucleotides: TGTGCCAGCAGCCAAGGGGCTAGCGGCACCTACGAGCAGTACTTC.

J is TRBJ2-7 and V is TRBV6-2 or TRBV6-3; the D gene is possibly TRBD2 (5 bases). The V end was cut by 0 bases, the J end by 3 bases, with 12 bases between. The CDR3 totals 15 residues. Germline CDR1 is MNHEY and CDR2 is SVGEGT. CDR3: CASSYSRGSGYEQYF. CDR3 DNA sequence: TGTGCCAGCAGTTACTCGAGAGGGAGCGGCTACGAGCAGTACTTC.

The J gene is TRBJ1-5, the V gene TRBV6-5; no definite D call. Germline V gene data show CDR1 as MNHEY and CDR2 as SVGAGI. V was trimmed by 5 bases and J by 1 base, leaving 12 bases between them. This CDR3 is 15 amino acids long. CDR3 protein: CASSPERVSNQPQHF. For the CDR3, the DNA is TGTGCCAGCAGTCCTGAGAGGGTGAGCAATCAGCCCCAGCATTTT.

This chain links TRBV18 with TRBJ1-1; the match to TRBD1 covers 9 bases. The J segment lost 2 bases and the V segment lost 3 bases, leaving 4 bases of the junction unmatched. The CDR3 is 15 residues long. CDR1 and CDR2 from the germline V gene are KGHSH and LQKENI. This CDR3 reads CASSPLGQGNTEAFF. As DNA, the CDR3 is TGTGCCAGCTCACCGTTGGGACAGGGAAACACTGAAGCTTTCTTT.

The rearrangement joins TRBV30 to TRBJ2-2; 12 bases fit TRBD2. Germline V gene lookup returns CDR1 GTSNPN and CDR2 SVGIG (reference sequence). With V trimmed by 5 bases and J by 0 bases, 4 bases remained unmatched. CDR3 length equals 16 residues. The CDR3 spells CAWGGLAGSNTGELFF. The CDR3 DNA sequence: TGTGCCTGGGGAGGACTAGCGGGGTCGAACACCGGGGAGCTGTTTTTT.

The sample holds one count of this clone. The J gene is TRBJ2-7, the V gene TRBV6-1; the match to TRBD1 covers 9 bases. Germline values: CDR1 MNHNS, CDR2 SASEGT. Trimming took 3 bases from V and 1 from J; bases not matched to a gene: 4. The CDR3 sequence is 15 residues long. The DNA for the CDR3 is TGTGCCAGCAGTGACCGGGACAGGGCGTCCTACGAGCAGTACTTC. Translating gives CASSDRDRASYEQYF.

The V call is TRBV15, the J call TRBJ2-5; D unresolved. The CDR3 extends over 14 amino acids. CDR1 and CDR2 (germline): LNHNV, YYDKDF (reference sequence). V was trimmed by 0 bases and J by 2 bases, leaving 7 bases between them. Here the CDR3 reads CATSRDVTQETQYF. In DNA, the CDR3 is TGTGCCACCAGCAGAGATGTGACTCAAGAGACCCAGTACTTC.